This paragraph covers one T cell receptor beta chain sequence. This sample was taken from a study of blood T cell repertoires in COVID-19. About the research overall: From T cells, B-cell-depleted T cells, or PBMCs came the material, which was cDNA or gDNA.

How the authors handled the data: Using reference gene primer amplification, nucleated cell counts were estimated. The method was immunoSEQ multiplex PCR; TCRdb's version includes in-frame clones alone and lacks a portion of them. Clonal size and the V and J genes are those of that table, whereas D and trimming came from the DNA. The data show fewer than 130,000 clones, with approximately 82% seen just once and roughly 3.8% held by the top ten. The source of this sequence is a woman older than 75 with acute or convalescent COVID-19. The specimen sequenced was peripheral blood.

CDR3 DNA sequence: TGTGCCAGCAGCTTAGATAGGGGGCTGGCCTACGAGCAGTACTTC. Its translation: CASSLDRGLAYEQYF. V gene TRBV7-9 combines with J gene TRBJ2-7; the match to TRBD1 covers 7 bases. The CDR3 is 15 residues long. CDR1 is SEHNR and CDR2 is FQNEAQ in the germline V gene (reference sequence). J lost 2 bases, V lost 1 base, and 5 bases had no gene match. Full variable domain (remainder filled in from reference TRBV7-9 and TRBJ2-7): DTGVSQNPRHKITKRGQNVTFRCDPISEHNRLYWYRQTLGQGPEFLTYFQNEAQLEKSRLLSDRFSAERPKGSFSTLEIQRTEQGDSAMYLCASSLDRGLAYEQYFGPGTRLTVT.